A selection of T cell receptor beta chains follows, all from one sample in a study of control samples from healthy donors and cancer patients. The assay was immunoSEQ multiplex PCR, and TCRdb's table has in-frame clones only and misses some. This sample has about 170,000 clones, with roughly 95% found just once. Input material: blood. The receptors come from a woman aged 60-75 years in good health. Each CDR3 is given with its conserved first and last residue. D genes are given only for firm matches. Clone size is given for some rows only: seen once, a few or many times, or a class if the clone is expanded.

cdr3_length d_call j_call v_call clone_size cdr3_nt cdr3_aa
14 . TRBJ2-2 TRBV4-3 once TGCGCCAGCAGCCAAGAACGCGTCGCCGGGGAGCTGTTTTTT CASSQERVAGELFF
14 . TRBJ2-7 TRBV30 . TGTGCCTGGGGGGGGTCCAACCACTCCTACGAGCAGTACTTC CAWGGSNHSYEQYF
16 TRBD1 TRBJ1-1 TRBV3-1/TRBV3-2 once TGTGCCAGCAGCCAAACCTCGGGACAGACGAACACTGAAGCTTTCTTT CASSQTSGQTNTEAFF
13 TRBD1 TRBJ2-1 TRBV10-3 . TGCGCCATCAGTGGACAGGGGAACAATGAGCAGTTCTTC CAISGQGNNEQFF
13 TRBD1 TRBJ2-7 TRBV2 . TGTGCCAGCAACCGGGACAGGGACTACGAGCAGTACTTC CASNRDRDYEQYF
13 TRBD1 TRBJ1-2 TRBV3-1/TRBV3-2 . TGTGCCAGCAGCCGAGGGACAGGCAGTGGCTACACCTTC CASSRGTGSGYTF
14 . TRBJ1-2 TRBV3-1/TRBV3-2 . TGTGCCAGCAGCCATCTAGGGACTAACTATGGCTACACCTTC CASSHLGTNYGYTF
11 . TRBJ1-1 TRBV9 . TGTGCCAGCGGCACGAACACTGAAGCTTTCTTT CASGTNTEAFF
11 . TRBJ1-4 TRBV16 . TGTGCCAGCAGCCAATCGGGGGGACTGTTTTTT CASSQSGGLFF
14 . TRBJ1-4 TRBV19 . TGTGCCAGTACTTCTTTTGCAACTAATGAAAAACTGTTTTTT CASTSFATNEKLFF
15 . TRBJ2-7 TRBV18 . TGTGCCAGCTCACCACTGGGCTCCCGTCCCTACGAGCAGTACTTC CASSPLGSRPYEQYF
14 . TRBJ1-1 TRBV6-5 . TGTGCCAGCAGTTACCAAAGAGGGCGGACGGAAGCTTTCTTT CASSYQRGRTEAFF
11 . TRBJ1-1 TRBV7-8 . TGTGCCAGCAGCTTACAGGGCGAAGCTTTCTTT CASSLQGEAFF
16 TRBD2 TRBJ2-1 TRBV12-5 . TGTGCTAGTGGTTTGGTGGTTGCAGCGGGGGGGAGGGAGCAGTTCTTC CASGLVVAAGGREQFF
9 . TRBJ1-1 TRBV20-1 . TGCAGTGCTAGAGATAGGGCTTTCTTT CSARDRAFF
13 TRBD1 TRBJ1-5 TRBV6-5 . TGTGCCAGCAGAGGACAGGGGGGTCAACCCCAGCATTTT CASRGQGGQPQHF
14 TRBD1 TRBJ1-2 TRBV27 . TGTGCCAGCAGTTTAGTAGGGGGCATTTTTGGCTACACCTTC CASSLVGGIFGYTF
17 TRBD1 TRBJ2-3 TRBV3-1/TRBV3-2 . TGTGCCAGCAGCCACCGAAAGACAGGGGGTAGCACAGATACGCAGTATTTT CASSHRKTGGSTDTQYF